This T cell receptor beta chain was identified in a study of blood T cell repertoires in COVID-19. Study-wide context: Researchers got acute and convalescent COVID-19 samples from the United States, Italy and Spain. The cDNA or gDNA used as material had been derived from T cells, B-cell-depleted T cells, or PBMCs.

Original analysis: Estimation of nucleated cell counts was performed using reference gene primer amplification. The data were produced by immunoSEQ multiplex PCR, yet TCRdb's version contains in-frame clones alone and is incomplete. V, J and clone size reflect that table, while D and trimming were determined from the DNA. Counted here are 90,000 to 150,000 clones, over 60% occurring once; the ten biggest clones make up around 3.9%. J was trimmed by 9 bases and V by 5 bases; bases with no gene match: 7. Germline-derived CDR1 and CDR2 are GTSNPN and SVGIG (reference sequence). This CDR3 is 13 amino acids long.

This TCR was recovered from a woman aged 80 or over with acute or convalescent COVID-19. This chain connects TRBV30 to TRBJ2-3; TRBD2 matches 11 bases. Sequenced: peripheral blood. This CDR3 is CAWVLSGGETQYF. CDR3 DNA sequence: TGTGCCTGGGTCCTTAGCGGGGGGGAGACGCAGTATTTT. The entire variable domain, with the rest obtained from reference TRBV30 and TRBJ2-3, is as follows: SQTIHQWPATLVQPVGSPLSLECTVEGTSNPNLYWYRQAAGRGLQLLFYSVGIGQISSEVPQNLSASRPQDRQFILSSKKLLLSDSGFYLCAWVLSGGETQYFGPGTRLTVL.